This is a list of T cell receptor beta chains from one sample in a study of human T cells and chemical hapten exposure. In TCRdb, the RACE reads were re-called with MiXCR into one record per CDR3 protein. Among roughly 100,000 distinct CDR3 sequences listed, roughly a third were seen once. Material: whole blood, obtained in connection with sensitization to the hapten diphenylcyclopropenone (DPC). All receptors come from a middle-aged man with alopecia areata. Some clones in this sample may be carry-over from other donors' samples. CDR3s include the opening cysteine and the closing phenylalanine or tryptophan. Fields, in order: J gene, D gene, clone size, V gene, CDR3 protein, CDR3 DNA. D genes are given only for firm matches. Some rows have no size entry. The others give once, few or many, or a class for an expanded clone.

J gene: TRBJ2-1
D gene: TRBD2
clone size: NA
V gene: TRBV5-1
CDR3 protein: CASSLAWTSGINEQFF
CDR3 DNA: TGCGCCAGCAGCTTGGCTTGGACTAGCGGGATCAATGAGCAGTTCTTC

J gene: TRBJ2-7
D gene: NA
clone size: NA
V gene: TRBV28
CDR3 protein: CASSIGPPYEQYF
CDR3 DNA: TGTGCCAGCAGTATTGGGCCACCGTACGAGCAGTACTTC

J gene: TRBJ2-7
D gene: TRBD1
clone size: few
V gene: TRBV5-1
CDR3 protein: CASSRSGQGSNEQYF
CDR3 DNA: TGCGCCAGCAGCCGTTCGGGACAGGGGTCGAACGAGCAGTACTTC

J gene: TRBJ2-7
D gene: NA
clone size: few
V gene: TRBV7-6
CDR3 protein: CASSPRMGEQYF
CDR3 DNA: TGTGCCAGCAGCCCCCGGATGGGCGAGCAGTACTTC

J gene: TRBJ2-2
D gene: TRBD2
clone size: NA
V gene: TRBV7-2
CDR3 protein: CASIPTSGRARTGELFF
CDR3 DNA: TGTGCCAGCATTCCGACTAGCGGGAGGGCCCGCACCGGGGAGCTGTTTTTT

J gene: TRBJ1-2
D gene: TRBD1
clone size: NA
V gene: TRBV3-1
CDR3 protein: CASSQNGAGGGYTF
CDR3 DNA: TGTGCCAGCAGCCAGAACGGGGCAGGGGGCGGCTACACCTTC

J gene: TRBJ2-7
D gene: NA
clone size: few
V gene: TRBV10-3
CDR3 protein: CAISYQGYEQYF
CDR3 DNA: TGTGCCATCAGTTATCAGGGGTACGAGCAGTACTTC

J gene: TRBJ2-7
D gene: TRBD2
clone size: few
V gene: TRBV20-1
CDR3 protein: CSASVPGLAETYEQYF
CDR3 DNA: TGCAGTGCTAGTGTTCCCGGACTAGCGGAGACTTACGAGCAGTACTTC

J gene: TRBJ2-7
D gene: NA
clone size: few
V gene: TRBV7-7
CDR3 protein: CASSLAAGTYEQYF
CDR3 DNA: TGTGCTAGCAGCTTAGCGGCAGGGACCTACGAGCAGTACTTC

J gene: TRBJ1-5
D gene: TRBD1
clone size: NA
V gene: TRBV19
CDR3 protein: CASSSTGDNQPQHF
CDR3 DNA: TGTGCCAGTAGTTCTACAGGGGACAATCAGCCCCAGCATTTT

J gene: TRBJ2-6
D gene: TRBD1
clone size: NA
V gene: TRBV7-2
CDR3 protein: CASSIGTEPSGANVLTF
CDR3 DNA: TGTGCCAGCAGCATTGGGACAGAGCCCTCTGGGGCCAACGTCCTGACTTTC

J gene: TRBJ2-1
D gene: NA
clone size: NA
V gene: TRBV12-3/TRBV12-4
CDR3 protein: CASSSARFGQFF
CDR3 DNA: TGTGCCAGCAGTTCCGCCCGGTTTGGGCAGTTCTTC

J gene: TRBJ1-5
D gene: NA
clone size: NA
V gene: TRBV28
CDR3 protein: CASTQGSTPLGQPQHF
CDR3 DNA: TGTGCCAGCACTCAGGGGTCAACCCCACTAGGGCAGCCCCAGCATTTT

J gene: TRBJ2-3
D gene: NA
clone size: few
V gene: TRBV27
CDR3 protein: CASSLSRIPRTDTQYF
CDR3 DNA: TGTGCCAGCAGTTTATCGAGGATCCCCCGCACAGATACGCAGTATTTT

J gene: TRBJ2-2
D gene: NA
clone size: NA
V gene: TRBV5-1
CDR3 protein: CASSLGSGSGTNTGELFF
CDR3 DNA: TGCGCCAGCAGCCTAGGCAGTGGTAGCGGCACGAACACCGGGGAGCTGTTTTTT

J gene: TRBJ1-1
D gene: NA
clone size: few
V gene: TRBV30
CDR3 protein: CAWSVKRNTEAFF
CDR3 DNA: TGTGCCTGGAGTGTAAAGAGGAACACTGAAGCTTTCTTT

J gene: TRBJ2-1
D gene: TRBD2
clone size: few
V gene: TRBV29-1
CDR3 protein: CSVAAGGNYNEQFF
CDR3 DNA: TGCAGCGTTGCAGCGGGAGGAAATTACAATGAGCAGTTCTTC

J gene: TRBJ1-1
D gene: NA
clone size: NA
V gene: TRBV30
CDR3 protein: CAWSILGMNTEAFF
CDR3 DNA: TGTGCCTGGAGTATTTTAGGTATGAACACTGAAGCTTTCTTT

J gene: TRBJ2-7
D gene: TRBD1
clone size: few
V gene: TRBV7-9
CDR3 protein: CASSLPGQGYEQYF
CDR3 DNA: TGTGCCAGCAGCCTGCCCGGACAGGGCTACGAGCAGTACTTC

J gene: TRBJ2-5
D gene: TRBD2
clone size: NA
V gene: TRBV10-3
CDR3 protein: CAISEPGGKETQYF
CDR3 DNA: TGTGCCATCAGTGAGCCGGGGGGAAAAGAGACCCAGTACTTC

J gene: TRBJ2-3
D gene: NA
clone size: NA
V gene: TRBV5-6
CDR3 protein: CASSLGTYTDTQYF
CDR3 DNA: TGTGCCAGCAGCTTGGGAACATACACAGATACGCAGTATTTT

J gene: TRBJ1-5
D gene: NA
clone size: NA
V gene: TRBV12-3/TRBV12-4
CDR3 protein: CASSRQSNQPQHF
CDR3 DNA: TGTGCCAGCAGCCGACAGTCCAATCAGCCCCAGCATTTT

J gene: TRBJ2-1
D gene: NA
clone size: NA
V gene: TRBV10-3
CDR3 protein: CAISELSGSSNEQFF
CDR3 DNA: TGTGCCATCAGTGAGTTGTCGGGGTCGAGCAATGAGCAGTTCTTC

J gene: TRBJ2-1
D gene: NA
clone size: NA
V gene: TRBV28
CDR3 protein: CASSGYREQFF
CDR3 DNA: TGTGCCAGCAGTGGTTATAGGGAGCAGTTCTTC

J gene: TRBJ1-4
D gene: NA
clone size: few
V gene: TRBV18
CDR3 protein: CASSPRQGSTNEKLFF
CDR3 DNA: TGTGCCAGCTCACCACGTCAAGGGTCAACTAATGAAAAACTGTTTTTT

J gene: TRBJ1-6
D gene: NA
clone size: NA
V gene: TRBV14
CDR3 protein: CASSQVGENSPLHF
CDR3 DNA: TGTGCCAGCAGCCAAGTCGGGGAGAATTCACCCCTCCACTTT

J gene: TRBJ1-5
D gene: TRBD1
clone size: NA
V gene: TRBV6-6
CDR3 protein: CASSSGTGVNQPQHF
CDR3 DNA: TGTGCCAGCAGTTCCGGGACAGGGGTTAATCAGCCCCAGCATTTT

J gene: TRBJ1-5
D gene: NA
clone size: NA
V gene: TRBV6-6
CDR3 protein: CASSARLDRPHQPQHF
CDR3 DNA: TGTGCCAGCAGTGCCCGGCTCGACAGGCCTCATCAGCCCCAGCATTTT

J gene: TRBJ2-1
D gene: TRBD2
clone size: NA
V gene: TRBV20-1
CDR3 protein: CSARQTGTSGNEQFF
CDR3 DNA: TGCAGTGCTAGACAGACCGGGACTAGCGGCAATGAGCAGTTCTTC

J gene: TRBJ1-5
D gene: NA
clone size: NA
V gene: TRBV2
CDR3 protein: CASKSDGENQPQHF
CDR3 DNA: TGTGCCAGTAAATCGGACGGGGAAAATCAGCCCCAGCATTTT

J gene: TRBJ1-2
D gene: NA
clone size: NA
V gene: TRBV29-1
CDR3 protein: CSVEPLSHYGYTF
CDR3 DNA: TGCAGCGTTGAACCCCTTTCCCACTATGGCTACACCTTC

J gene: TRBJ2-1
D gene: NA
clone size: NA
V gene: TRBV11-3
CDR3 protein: CASSLGRFNEQFF
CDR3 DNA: TGTGCCAGCAGCTTGGGCAGATTCAATGAGCAGTTCTTC

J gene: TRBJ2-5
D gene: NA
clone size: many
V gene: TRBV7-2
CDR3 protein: CASSSQETQYF
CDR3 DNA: TGTGCCAGCAGTTCCCAAGAGACCCAGTACTTC

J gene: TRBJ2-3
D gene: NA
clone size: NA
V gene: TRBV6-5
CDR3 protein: CASSYQRGTLDTQYF
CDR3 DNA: TGTGCCAGCAGTTACCAGCGAGGGACACTAGATACGCAGTATTTT

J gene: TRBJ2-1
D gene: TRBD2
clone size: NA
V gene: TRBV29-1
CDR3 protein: CSVKGGLAGVYEQFF
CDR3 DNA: TGCAGCGTCAAGGGGGGACTAGCGGGAGTCTATGAGCAGTTCTTC

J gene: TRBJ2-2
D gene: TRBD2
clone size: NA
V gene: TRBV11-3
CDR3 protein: CASSPTSGRNTGELFF
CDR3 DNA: TGTGCCAGCAGCCCGACTAGCGGGAGAAACACCGGGGAGCTGTTTTTT

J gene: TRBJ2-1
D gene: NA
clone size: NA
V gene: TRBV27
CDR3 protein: CASSLGRLWSYNEQFF
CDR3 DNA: TGTGCCAGCAGTTTAGGGAGACTTTGGTCCTACAATGAGCAGTTCTTC

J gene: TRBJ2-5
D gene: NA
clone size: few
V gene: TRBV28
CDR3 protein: CASSLGAWETQYF
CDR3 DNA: TGTGCCAGCAGTTTAGGCGCTTGGGAGACCCAGTACTTC

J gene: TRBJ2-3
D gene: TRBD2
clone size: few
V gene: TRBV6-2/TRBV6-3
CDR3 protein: CASRYRDYTDTQYF
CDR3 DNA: TGTGCCAGCAGATACCGGGACTACACAGATACGCAGTATTTT

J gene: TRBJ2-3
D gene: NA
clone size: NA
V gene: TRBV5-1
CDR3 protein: CASSLATGDTQYF
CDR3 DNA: TGCGCCAGCAGCTTGGCTACCGGAGATACGCAGTATTTT

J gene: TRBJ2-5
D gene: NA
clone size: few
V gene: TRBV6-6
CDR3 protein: CASSIRDSQYF
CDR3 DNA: TGTGCCAGCAGTATCCGGGACTCCCAGTACTTC

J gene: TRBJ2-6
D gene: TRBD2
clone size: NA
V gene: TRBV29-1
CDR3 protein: CSGTSEAGSGANVLTF
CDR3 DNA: TGCAGCGGAACTAGCGAGGCCGGGAGTGGGGCCAACGTCCTGACTTTC

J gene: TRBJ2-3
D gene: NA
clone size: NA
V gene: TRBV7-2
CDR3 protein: CASSFDRSTDTQYF
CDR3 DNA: TGTGCCAGCAGTTTTGACAGGAGCACAGATACGCAGTATTTT

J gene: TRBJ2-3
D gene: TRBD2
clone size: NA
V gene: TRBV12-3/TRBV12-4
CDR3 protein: CASRAGGPADTQYF
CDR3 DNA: TGTGCCAGCAGGGCGGGAGGGCCCGCAGATACGCAGTATTTT

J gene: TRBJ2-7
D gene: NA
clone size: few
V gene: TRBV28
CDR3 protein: CASSFPSAYEQYF
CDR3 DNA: TGTGCCAGCAGTTTTCCCAGTGCCTACGAGCAGTACTTC

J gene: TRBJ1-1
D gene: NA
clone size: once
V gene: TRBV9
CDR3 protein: CASSTREDTEAFF
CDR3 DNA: TGTGCCAGCTCGACCCGGGAGGACACTGAAGCTTTCTTT

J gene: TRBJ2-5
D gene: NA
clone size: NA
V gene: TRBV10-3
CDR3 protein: CAARGGGGQETQYF
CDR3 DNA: TGTGCCGCTCGAGGGGGAGGGGGCCAAGAGACCCAGTACTTC

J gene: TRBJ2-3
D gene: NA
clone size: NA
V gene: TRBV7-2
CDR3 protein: CASSLQEGRADTQYF
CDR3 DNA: TGTGCCAGCAGCTTACAGGAGGGCCGGGCAGATACGCAGTATTTT

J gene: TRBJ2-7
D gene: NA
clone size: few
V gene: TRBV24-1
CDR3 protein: CATSGRLGEQYF
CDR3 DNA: TGTGCCACCAGTGGTCGTCTGGGCGAGCAGTACTTC

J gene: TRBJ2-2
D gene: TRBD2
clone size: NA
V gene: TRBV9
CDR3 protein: CASSPSGTSGNNGGELFF
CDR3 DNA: TGTGCCAGCAGCCCTTCTGGGACTAGCGGGAATAACGGCGGGGAGCTGTTTTTT

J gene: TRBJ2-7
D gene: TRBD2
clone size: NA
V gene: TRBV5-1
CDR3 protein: CASSLRWTSGIPYEQYF
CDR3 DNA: TGCGCCAGCAGCTTACGATGGACTAGCGGGATCCCCTACGAGCAGTACTTC

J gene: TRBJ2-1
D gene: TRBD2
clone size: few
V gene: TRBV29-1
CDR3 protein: CSVDPGLADEQFF
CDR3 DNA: TGCAGCGTTGACCCCGGACTAGCGGATGAGCAGTTCTTC

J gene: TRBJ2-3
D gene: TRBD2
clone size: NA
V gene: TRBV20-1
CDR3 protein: CSASREGGGTDTQYF
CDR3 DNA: TGCAGTGCTAGTCGGGAGGGGGGAGGCACAGATACGCAGTATTTT

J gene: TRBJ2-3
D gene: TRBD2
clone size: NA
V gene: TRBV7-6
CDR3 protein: CASSLFSQGEFWLAGGRTDTQYF
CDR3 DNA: TGTGCCAGCAGCCTCTTCTCCCAGGGGGAGTTTTGGCTAGCGGGAGGACGCACAGATACGCAGTATTTT

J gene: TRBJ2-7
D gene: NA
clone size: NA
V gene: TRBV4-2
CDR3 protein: CASSQAPGAIYEQYF
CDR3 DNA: TGTGCCAGCAGCCAAGCCCCAGGGGCTATCTACGAGCAGTACTTC